The 25 T cell receptor beta chains reported below all come from one sample, sequenced in a study of CD8 T cells in ankylosing spondylitis. TCRdb reprocessed the 5' RACE reads with MiXCR, giving one entry per CDR3 protein. The sample includes under 450,000 distinct CDR3 sequences, 20% of them seen just once. The specimen was blood, either unsorted or a sorted T cell fraction (not recorded which). The receptors shown here come from a male donor with ankylosing spondylitis or in good health (not recorded which).

This clonotype was seen more than once but under ten times. V is TRBV6-5 and J is TRBJ2-7, with D hard to call. V dropped 0 bases and J dropped 0 bases, with 6 bases sitting between them. Germline lookup yields CDR1 MNHEY and CDR2 SVGAGI. CDR3 length: 14 amino acids. The chain's CDR3 is CASSYSAYSYEQYF. In DNA, the CDR3 is TGTGCCAGCAGTTACTCGGCCTACTCCTACGAGCAGTACTTC.

The V gene is TRBV4-2, the J gene TRBJ2-1, with a possible D match to TRBD2 (7 bases). V was pared by 0 bases and J by 7 bases, with 19 bases between. This CDR3 is built from 17 residues. CDR1 is LGHNA and CDR2 is YNFKEQ in the germline V gene. CDR3 in DNA: TGTGCCAGCAGCCAAGAAGGGGGGGACGCTAGTATGAATGAGCAGTTCTTC. This gives the protein CASSQEGGDASMNEQFF.

This clonotype has more than one count but fewer than ten. The V gene is TRBV13, the J gene TRBJ2-5, with a weak D call TRBD2 (5 bases). CDR1 and CDR2 from the germline V gene are PRHDT and FYEKMQ (reference sequence). The CDR3 runs 13 residues. Trimming stripped 3 bases from V and 2 bases from J, with 7 bases between. In DNA form, the CDR3 reads TGTGCCAGCAGCTTGGGAGATCAAGAGACCCAGTACTTC. Protein sequence: CASSLGDQETQYF.

This clonotype was recorded a few times. The rearrangement uses TRBV20-1 and TRBJ1-1; 7 nucleotides line up with TRBD1. CDR1 DFQATT and CDR2 SNEGSKA come from the germline V gene (reference sequence). The CDR3 is made up of 14 amino acids. The V and J ends lost 0 bases and 4 bases, in that order; junction bases with no gene match: 5. The CDR3 spells CSAREGDRATEAFF. The CDR3 nucleotides read TGCAGTGCTAGAGAGGGAGACAGGGCCACTGAAGCTTTCTTT.

This chain uses TRBV4-1 with TRBJ1-1, with TRBD1 matching over 9 bases. V gave up 1 base and J gave up 11 bases; unmatched junction bases: 8. Per germline, CDR1 MGHRA and CDR2 YSYEKL. The CDR3 totals 14 residues. CDR3 DNA: TGCGCCAGCAGCCAAGGGGGACAGGGTCGGCCGGCTTTCTTT. Its protein is CASSQGGQGRPAFF.

The V and J genes are TRBV11-2 and TRBJ2-6; D is unclear. V shed 9 bases and J shed 2 bases, with 20 bases lying between them. The CDR3 is made up of 17 amino acids. Germline assignment: CDR1 SGHAT and CDR2 FQNNGV. The CDR3 loop is CASTLGSAVPGANVLTF. The CDR3 region has the DNA TGTGCCAGTACTTTGGGTAGTGCTGTTCCTGGGGCCAACGTCCTGACTTTC.

The chain couples TRBV4-1 to TRBJ2-1; 10 bases match TRBD2. With V trimmed by 4 bases and J by 4 bases, 7 bases remained unmatched. Germline V lookup: CDR1 MGHRA, CDR2 YSYEKL. This CDR3 has 16 amino acids. DNA for the CDR3: TGCGCCAGCAGCCCGCTAGCGGGGGCCACATACAATGAGCAGTTCTTC. The encoded protein is CASSPLAGATYNEQFF.

This clonotype was detected only a few times. This chain links TRBV5-5 with TRBJ2-7, with 7 positions matching TRBD2. This CDR3 comprises 15 residues. The germline CDR1 and CDR2 sequences are SGHKS and YYEKEE (reference sequence). V gave up 2 bases and J gave up 0 bases; unmatched junction bases: 5. CDR3 protein: CASSFTPGGSYEQYF. The CDR3, as DNA: TGTGCCAGCAGCTTCACGCCGGGGGGCTCCTACGAGCAGTACTTC.

This clonotype has a handful of counts. The chain has TRBV20-1 and TRBJ2-7, with TRBD2 matching 11 bases. The CDR3 has 15 amino acids. Unmatched junction bases numbered 10, after V lost 4 bases and J lost 5 bases. The germline CDR1 and CDR2 sequences are DFQATT and SNEGSKA (reference sequence). CDR3 DNA sequence: TGCAGTGCTACCACTCCGACTAGCGGGGTCCACGAGCAGTACTTC. Protein product: CSATTPTSGVHEQYF.

This clonotype was picked up a small number of times. The rearrangement links TRBV7-9 to TRBJ2-3, with D perhaps assigned TRBD1 or TRBD2 (5 bases each). CDR3 length: 16 residues. V was cut by 4 bases and J by 0 bases, with 14 bases left in between. CDR1 SEHNR and CDR2 FQNEAQ come from the germline V gene (reference sequence). CDR3 sequence reads: CASSSKWGISTDTQYF. In DNA form, the CDR3 reads TGTGCCAGCAGCTCAAAGTGGGGGATAAGCACAGATACGCAGTATTTT.

This chain uses TRBV9 with TRBJ1-1, with 8 nucleotides matching TRBD1. This CDR3 region has 14 residues. CDR1 is SGDLS, CDR2 YYNGEE, per germline. V lost 3 bases and J lost 7; bases outside the gene matches: 8. The CDR3 protein is CASSAPGQGNEAFF. In DNA, the CDR3 is TGTGCCAGCAGCGCCCCAGGACAGGGTAATGAAGCTTTCTTT.

The gene calls are TRBV5-5 and TRBJ2-6; TRBD1 aligns across 9 bases. The CDR3 is 17 amino acids. Germline V CDR1 and CDR2: SGHKS, YYEKEE (reference sequence). V lost 3 bases, J lost 2 bases, and 6 bases stayed unmatched. CDR3 nucleotide sequence: TGTGCCAGCAGCTCCTGGACAGGGGTGGCTGGGGCCAACGTCCTGACTTTC. Amino acid sequence: CASSSWTGVAGANVLTF.

This clonotype was observed a few times. The J gene is TRBJ2-5, the V gene TRBV12-3 or TRBV12-4; 7 positions match TRBD1. The CDR3 totals 15 residues. Trimming took 5 bases from V and 2 from J; bases not matched to a gene: 8. The CDR3 here is CASSGLGGTQETQYF. CDR3 DNA sequence: TGTGCCAGCAGTGGCCTAGGGGGCACGCAAGAGACCCAGTACTTC.

This sequence joins TRBV7-9 and TRBJ1-1; no reliable D call. V shed 5 bases and J shed 7 bases, with 11 bases lying between them. The CDR3 is 12 amino acids. The V gene's germline CDR1 is SEHNR and CDR2 FQNEAQ (reference sequence). The CDR3 reads CASSPGGREAFF. In nucleotides, the CDR3 is TGTGCCAGCAGCCCGGGTGGCCGTGAAGCTTTCTTT.

This clonotype was counted between two and nine times. The V call is TRBV11-2, the J call TRBJ2-3; D is uncertain. CDR1 is SGHAT, CDR2 FQNNGV, per germline. The CDR3 has 13 residues. Trimming stripped 0 bases from V and 5 bases from J, with 6 bases between. The CDR3 here is CASSLDVVDTQYF. The CDR3 DNA is TGTGCCAGCAGCTTAGATGTGGTAGATACGCAGTATTTT. The variable domain in full, completed from reference TRBV11-2 and TRBJ2-3, reads EAGVAQSPRYKIIEKRQSVAFWCNPISGHATLYWYQQILGQGPKLLIQFQNNGVVDDSQLPKDRFSAERLKGVDSTLKIQPAKLEDSAVYLCASSLDVVDTQYFGPGTRLTVL.

The chain employs TRBV11-2 and TRBJ2-1, with a weak D call TRBD2 (6 bases). In germline, CDR1 is SGHAT, CDR2 FQNNGV. This CDR3 is built from 14 residues. Trimming shortened V by 3 bases and J by 3 bases, and 9 bases separated the two germline ends. The CDR3 region is CASSFEDYYNEQFF. DNA for the CDR3: TGTGCCAGCAGCTTTGAGGACTACTACAATGAGCAGTTCTTC.

V gene TRBV6-5 combines with J gene TRBJ1-2; the D is unclear. Germline CDR1 MNHEY, CDR2 SVGAGI. The CDR3 consists of 14 residues. V lost 4 bases and J 8 bases, leaving 17 bases between the germline ends. The CDR3: CASSSAGRPGGYTF. The CDR3 coding sequence is TGTGCCAGCAGTTCTGCCGGGAGACCGGGGGGCTACACCTTC.

The chain links TRBV9 to TRBJ1-4, with 8 bases fitting TRBD1. The CDR3 is 15 amino acids. From germline, CDR1 is SGDLS and CDR2 YYNGEE. V shed 2 bases, J shed 3 bases, and the junction held 3 bases outside the gene matches. The CDR3 sequence: CASSVTGGPNEKLFF. The CDR3 nucleotides read TGTGCCAGCAGCGTTACAGGGGGGCCTAATGAAAAACTGTTTTTT.

In this sample, this clonotype turned up many times. J is TRBJ2-3 and V is TRBV6-1; TRBD1 might be the D (5 bases). CDR1 and CDR2 (germline): MNHNS, SASEGT. Trimming took 5 bases from V and 0 from J, leaving 15 bases between them. This CDR3 contains 16 residues. The CDR3, as DNA: TGTGCCAGCAGTCCTTACCCCAGGGCAAGCACAGATACGCAGTATTTT. Its protein is CASSPYPRASTDTQYF.

This clonotype occurred a few times. The chain couples TRBV6-1 to TRBJ2-4, with D uncertain. Germline CDR1 and CDR2: MNHNS and SASEGT. The CDR3 length is 16 residues. V was clipped by 5 bases and J by 1 base, with 15 bases between them. Here the CDR3 DNA reads TGTGCCAGCAGTCCGTCGCTCCTGGGGGCCAAAAACATTCAGTACTTC. Translating it yields CASSPSLLGAKNIQYF.

This clonotype was counted ten times or more. This sequence joins TRBV4-1 and TRBJ2-3; 8 bases line up with TRBD2. The CDR3 extends over 17 amino acids. In germline, CDR1 is MGHRA, CDR2 YSYEKL. Unmatched junction bases numbered 9, after V lost 3 bases and J lost 1 base. The CDR3 DNA is TGCGCCAGCAGCCATCCTATTAGCGGGGACGGCACAGATACGCAGTATTTT. This encodes CASSHPISGDGTDTQYF.

The table lists this clonotype with a few counts. V gene TRBV6-1 combines with J gene TRBJ2-3, with a possible D match to TRBD2 (5 bases). The CDR3 covers 15 residues. Germline V lookup: CDR1 MNHNS, CDR2 SASEGT. V gave up 4 bases and J gave up 8 bases, with 19 bases separating them. DNA of the CDR3: TGTGCCAGCAGTGTCGGACGGGGTGGCCTTGCTACGCAGTATTTT. It translates to CASSVGRGGLATQYF.

J is TRBJ2-1 and V is TRBV12-3 or TRBV12-4; the D gene is possibly TRBD1 (5 bases). The germline V and J ends were trimmed by 2 bases and 7 bases, with 12 bases remaining between them. This CDR3 has 14 amino acids. For the CDR3, the DNA is TGTGCCAGCAGTTTAACCCGACAGACGAATGAGCAGTTCTTC. Its translation is CASSLTRQTNEQFF.

This clonotype has more than one count but fewer than ten. This chain joins TRBV14 and TRBJ2-7; TRBD2 is a possible D gene (6 bases). V was shortened by 6 bases and J by 5 bases, with 23 bases between the two germline ends. Per germline, CDR1 SGHDN and CDR2 FVKESK. The CDR3 is made up of 16 amino acids. The CDR3 nucleotides read TGTGCCAGCAGTACCTACCTAGTCGGAGGGGCCAACGAGCAGTACTTC. Translated: CASSTYLVGGANEQYF.

The J gene is TRBJ2-7, the V gene TRBV12-3 or TRBV12-4; D uncertain. The V and J ends lost 1 base and 4 bases respectively, with 11 bases between them. CDR3 length: 14 residues. The CDR3 sequence is CASSLEVTAYEQYF. The CDR3 DNA sequence: TGTGCCAGCAGTTTAGAGGTCACAGCGTACGAGCAGTACTTC.